Listed below are T cell receptor beta chains from one sample, sequenced in a study of control samples from healthy donors and cancer patients. Sequencing used immunoSEQ multiplex PCR; TCRdb keeps in-frame clones, though not all of them. Here the sample spans about 140,000 clones, about 90% being singletons. The sequencing input was blood. The receptor source for this set is a young man in good health. Both conserved end residues are trimmed from each CDR3. Fields, in order: V gene, CDR3 protein.

v_gene: TRBV5-1; CDR3aa: ASSLGGDTGELF
v_gene: TRBV4-2; CDR3aa: ASSQGGQGGSYEQY
v_gene: TRBV4-1; CDR3aa: ASSQDKASGVDSTDTQY
v_gene: TRBV6-5; CDR3aa: ASSYSGGRETQY
v_gene: TRBV7-9; CDR3aa: ASSSWDISYGYT
v_gene: TRBV6-1; CDR3aa: ASSATSGAPYNEQF
v_gene: TRBV7-9; CDR3aa: ASSPGEVLKAF
v_gene: TRBV2; CDR3aa: ASIFDSLNGYT
v_gene: TRBV2; CDR3aa: ASSKERQGPTHEQY
v_gene: TRBV7-2; CDR3aa: ASSLSGGDLRAQY
v_gene: TRBV28; CDR3aa: ASSLWGREQYYGYT
v_gene: TRBV5-6; CDR3aa: ASSLGETGIYGYT
v_gene: TRBV6-4; CDR3aa: ASSEHLTGEQF
v_gene: TRBV4-3; CDR3aa: ASSQVAGVYEQF
v_gene: TRBV29-1; CDR3aa: SVVQQLNTEAF
v_gene: TRBV7-6; CDR3aa: ASRPGLAGGTDTQY
v_gene: TRBV7-9; CDR3aa: ASSLGGAAGYT
v_gene: TRBV5-1; CDR3aa: ASSLGDSGLLYDYT
v_gene: TRBV4-1; CDR3aa: ASSQESDSTDTQY
v_gene: TRBV3-1/TRBV3-2; CDR3aa: ASSQVGLAGGPGANVLT
v_gene: TRBV10-1; CDR3aa: ASSESDGGNQPQH
v_gene: TRBV15; CDR3aa: ATSRDREETQY
v_gene: TRBV4-1; CDR3aa: ASSQRGLKKPHGYT
v_gene: TRBV6-1; CDR3aa: ASSEGQGHGYT
v_gene: TRBV7-2; CDR3aa: ASSFPTGEGTEAF
v_gene: TRBV5-1; CDR3aa: ASSFEPTRTGNTIY
v_gene: TRBV3-1/TRBV3-2; CDR3aa: ASSQGLLGNTIY
v_gene: TRBV7-3; CDR3aa: ASSLTAGSEQF
v_gene: TRBV4-1; CDR3aa: ASSPNPGVSYNSPLH
v_gene: TRBV5-4; CDR3aa: ASSLGAPESSYNSPLH
v_gene: TRBV19; CDR3aa: ASGGRAEAF
v_gene: TRBV4-3; CDR3aa: ASSQDWGAYNEQF
v_gene: TRBV28; CDR3aa: ASRRRGNQPQH
v_gene: TRBV5-1; CDR3aa: ASSARQNNYGYT
v_gene: TRBV9; CDR3aa: ASSVGRAANYGYT
v_gene: TRBV5-1; CDR3aa: ASSRNRVGDEQY
v_gene: TRBV14; CDR3aa: ASSQFSGIYGYT
v_gene: TRBV6-5; CDR3aa: ASYTGTPYEQY
v_gene: TRBV4-3; CDR3aa: ASSQEQGAGNEQF
v_gene: TRBV7-8; CDR3aa: ASTRRGQWVQY
v_gene: TRBV23-1; CDR3aa: ASSQSWRTNYEQY
v_gene: TRBV27; CDR3aa: ASSRKVPSSGANVLT
v_gene: TRBV4-1; CDR3aa: ASSHLQGNEQF
v_gene: TRBV3-1/TRBV3-2; CDR3aa: ASSQGSGDSRETQY
v_gene: TRBV19; CDR3aa: ASRAGGGTGTEAF
v_gene: TRBV10-2; CDR3aa: ASSESGEQF
v_gene: TRBV27; CDR3aa: ASARTSDTQY
v_gene: TRBV4-1; CDR3aa: ASSQRAGAINEQF
v_gene: TRBV5-1; CDR3aa: ASSPVGDGTQY
v_gene: TRBV27; CDR3aa: ASSPSAGTGTYEQY
v_gene: TRBV4-1; CDR3aa: ASSQGQSPLH